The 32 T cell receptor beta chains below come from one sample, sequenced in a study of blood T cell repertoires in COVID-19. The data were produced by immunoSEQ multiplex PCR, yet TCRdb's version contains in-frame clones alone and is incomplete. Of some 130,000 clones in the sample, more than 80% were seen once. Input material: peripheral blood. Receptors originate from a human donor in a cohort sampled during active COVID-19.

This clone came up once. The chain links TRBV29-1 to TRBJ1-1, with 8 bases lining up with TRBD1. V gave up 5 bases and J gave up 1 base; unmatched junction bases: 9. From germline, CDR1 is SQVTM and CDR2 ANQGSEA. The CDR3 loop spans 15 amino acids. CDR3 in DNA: TGCAGCGTTTGGGTCAGACAGGGGTGGAACACTGAAGCTTTCTTT. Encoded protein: CSVWVRQGWNTEAFF.

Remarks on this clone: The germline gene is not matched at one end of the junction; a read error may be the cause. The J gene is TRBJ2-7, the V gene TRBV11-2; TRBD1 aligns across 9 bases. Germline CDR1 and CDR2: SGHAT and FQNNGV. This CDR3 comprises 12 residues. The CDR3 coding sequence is TGTGCCAGCAGCCCCGGGGGGACAGGGACAAACTTC. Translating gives CASSPGGTGTNF.

The CDR3 nucleotides read TGTGCCAGCAGTGTAGAGGTCAGTCTCTCGACTTTTAATGAGCAGTTCTTC. Encoded protein: CASSVEVSLSTFNEQFF. This chain uses TRBV6-4 with TRBJ2-1; D not certain. V lost 4 bases and J 7 bases, leaving 23 bases between the germline ends. This CDR3 is built from 17 residues. CDR1 and CDR2 from the germline V gene are MRHNA and SNTAGT.

This CDR3 reads CASSVIADPWGEQFF. CDR3 nucleotides: TGTGCCAGCAGCGTAATAGCGGACCCCTGGGGGGAGCAGTTCTTC. The chain recombines TRBV9 with TRBJ2-1; TRBD2 is a possible D gene (6 bases). This CDR3 region has 15 residues. Germline assignment: CDR1 SGDLS and CDR2 YYNGEE. V was trimmed by 1 base and J by 10 bases, leaving 18 bases between them. Variable domain in full (rest from reference TRBV9 and TRBJ2-1): DSGVTQTPKHLITATGQRVTLRCSPRSGDLSVYWYQQSLDQGLQFLIQYYNGEERAKGNILERFSAQQFPDLHSELNLSSLELGDSALYFCASSVIADPWGEQFFGPGTRLTVL.

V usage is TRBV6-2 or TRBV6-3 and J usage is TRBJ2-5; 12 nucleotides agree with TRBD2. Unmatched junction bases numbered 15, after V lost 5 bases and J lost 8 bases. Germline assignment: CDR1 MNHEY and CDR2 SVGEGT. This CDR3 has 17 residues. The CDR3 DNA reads TGTGCCAGCAGTCTCGGGACTAGCGGGCCACCCCTCGGTACCCAGTACTTC. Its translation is CASSLGTSGPPLGTQYF.

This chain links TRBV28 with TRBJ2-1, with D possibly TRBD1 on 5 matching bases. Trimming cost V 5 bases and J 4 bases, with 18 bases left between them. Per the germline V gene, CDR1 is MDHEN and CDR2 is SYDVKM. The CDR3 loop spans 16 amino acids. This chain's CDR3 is CASSPPPRVGYNEQFF. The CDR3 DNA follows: TGTGCCAGCAGTCCCCCCCCCAGGGTGGGTTACAATGAGCAGTTCTTC.

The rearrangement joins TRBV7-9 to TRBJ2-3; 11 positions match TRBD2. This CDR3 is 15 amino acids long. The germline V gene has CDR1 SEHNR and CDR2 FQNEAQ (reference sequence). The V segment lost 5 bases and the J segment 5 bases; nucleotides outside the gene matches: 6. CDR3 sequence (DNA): TGTGCCAGCAGCCCGACTAGCGGGATAGGAGATACGCAGTATTTT. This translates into CASSPTSGIGDTQYF.

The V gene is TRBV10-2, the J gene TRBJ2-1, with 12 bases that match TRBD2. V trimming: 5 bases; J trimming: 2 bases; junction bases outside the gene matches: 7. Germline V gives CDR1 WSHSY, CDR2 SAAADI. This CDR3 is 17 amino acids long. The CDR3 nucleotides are TGCGCCAGCAGTCGGGCTAGCGGGGGGGCGACCTACAATGAGCAGTTCTTC. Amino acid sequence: CASSRASGGATYNEQFF.

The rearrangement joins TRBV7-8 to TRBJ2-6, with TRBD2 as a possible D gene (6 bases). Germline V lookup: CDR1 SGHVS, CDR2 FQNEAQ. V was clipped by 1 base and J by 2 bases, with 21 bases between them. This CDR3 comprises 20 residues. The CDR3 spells CASSLVPRAGRQAGANVLTF. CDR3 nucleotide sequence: TGTGCCAGCAGCTTAGTCCCCCGGGCGGGGCGGCAGGCTGGGGCCAACGTCCTGACTTTC.

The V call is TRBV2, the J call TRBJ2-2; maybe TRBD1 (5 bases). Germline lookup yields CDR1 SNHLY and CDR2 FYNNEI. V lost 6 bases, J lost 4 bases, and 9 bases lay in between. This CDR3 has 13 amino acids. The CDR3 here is CASSRDSTGELFF. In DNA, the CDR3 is TGTGCCAGCAGCAGAGACAGCACCGGGGAGCTGTTTTTT.

The CDR3 region is CASSLVGGSYTF. In DNA, the CDR3 is TGTGCCAGCAGCTTAGTTGGAGGTAGCTACACCTTC. The rearrangement uses TRBV7-8 and TRBJ1-2; D not certain. The CDR3 runs 12 residues. The V gene lost 1 base and the J gene lost 9 bases, with 9 bases spanning the gap. From germline, CDR1 is SGHVS and CDR2 FQNEAQ.

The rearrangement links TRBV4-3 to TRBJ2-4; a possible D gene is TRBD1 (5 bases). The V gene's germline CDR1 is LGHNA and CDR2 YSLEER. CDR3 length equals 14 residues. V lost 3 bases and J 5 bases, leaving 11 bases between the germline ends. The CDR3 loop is CASSQTVLENIQYF. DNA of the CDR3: TGCGCCAGCAGCCAGACAGTTTTGGAAAACATTCAGTACTTC.

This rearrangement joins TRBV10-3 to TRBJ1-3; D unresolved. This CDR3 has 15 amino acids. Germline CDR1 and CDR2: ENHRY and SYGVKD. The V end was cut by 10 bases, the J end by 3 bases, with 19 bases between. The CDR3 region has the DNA TGTGCCACCTGGGAGGCAGGAAGCCATGGAAACACCATATATTTT. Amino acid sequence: CATWEAGSHGNTIYF.

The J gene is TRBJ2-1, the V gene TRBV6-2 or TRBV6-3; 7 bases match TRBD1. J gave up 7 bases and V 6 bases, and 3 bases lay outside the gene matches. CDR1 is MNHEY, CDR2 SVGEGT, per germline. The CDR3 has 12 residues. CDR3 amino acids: CASSPTGNEQFF. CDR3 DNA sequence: TGTGCCAGCAGCCCGACAGGGAATGAGCAGTTCTTC.

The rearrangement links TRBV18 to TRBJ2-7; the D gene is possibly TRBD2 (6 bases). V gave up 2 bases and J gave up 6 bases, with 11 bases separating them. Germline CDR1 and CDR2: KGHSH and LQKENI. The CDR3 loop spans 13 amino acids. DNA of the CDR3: TGTGCCAGCTCACCAGCACTAGCTGGCGAGCAGTACGTC. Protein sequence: CASSPALAGEQYV.

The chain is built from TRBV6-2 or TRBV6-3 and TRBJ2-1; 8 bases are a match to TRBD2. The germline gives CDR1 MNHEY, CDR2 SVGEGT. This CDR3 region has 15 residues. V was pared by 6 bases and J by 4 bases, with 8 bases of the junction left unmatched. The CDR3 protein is CASSEGTGGYNEQFF. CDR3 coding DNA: TGTGCCAGCAGCGAAGGGACGGGGGGGTACAATGAGCAGTTCTTC.

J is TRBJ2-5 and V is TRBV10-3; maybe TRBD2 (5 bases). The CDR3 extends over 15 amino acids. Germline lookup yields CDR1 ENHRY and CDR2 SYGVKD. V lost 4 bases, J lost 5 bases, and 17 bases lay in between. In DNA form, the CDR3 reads TGTGCCATCAGTGGTGGGAGAGGAGGACGGGAGACCCAGTACTTC. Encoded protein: CAISGGRGGRETQYF.

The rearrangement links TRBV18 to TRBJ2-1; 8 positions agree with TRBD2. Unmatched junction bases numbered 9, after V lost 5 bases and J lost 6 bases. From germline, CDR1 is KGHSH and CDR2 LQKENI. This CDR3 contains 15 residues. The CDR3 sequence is CASSEVAGGLNEQFF. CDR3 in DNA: TGTGCCAGCTCAGAGGTGGCGGGAGGACTCAATGAGCAGTTCTTC. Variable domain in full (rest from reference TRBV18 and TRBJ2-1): NAGVMQNPRHLVRRRGQEARLRCSPMKGHSHVYWYRQLPEEGLKFMVYLQKENIIDESGMPKERFSAEFPKEGPSILRIQQVVRGDSAAYFCASSEVAGGLNEQFFGPGTRLTVL.

The CDR3 reads CASSQETQGLISGANVLTF. Here the CDR3 DNA reads TGTGCCAGCAGCCAAGAGACGCAGGGGTTAATCTCTGGGGCCAACGTCCTGACTTTC. The chain is built from TRBV3-1 (or the pseudogene TRBV3-2) and TRBJ2-6, with D perhaps matching TRBD1 (6 bases). The germline V and J ends were trimmed by 0 bases and 0 bases, with 15 bases remaining between them. Germline lookup yields CDR1 LGHDT and CDR2 YNNKEL (reference sequence). The length of the CDR3 is 19 residues.

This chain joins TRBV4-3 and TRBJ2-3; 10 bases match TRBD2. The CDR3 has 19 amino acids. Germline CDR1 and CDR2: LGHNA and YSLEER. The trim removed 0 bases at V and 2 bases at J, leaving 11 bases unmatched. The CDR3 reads CASSQDMDLLAGPTDTQYF. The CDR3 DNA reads TGCGCCAGCAGCCAAGATATGGACCTACTAGCGGGGCCCACAGATACGCAGTATTTT.

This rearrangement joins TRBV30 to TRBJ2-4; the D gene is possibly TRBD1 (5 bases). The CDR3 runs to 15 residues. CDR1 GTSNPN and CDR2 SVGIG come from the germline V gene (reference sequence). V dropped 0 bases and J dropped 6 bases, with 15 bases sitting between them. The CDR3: CAWSVGHPSANIQYF. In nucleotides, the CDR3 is TGTGCCTGGAGTGTAGGACACCCCTCAGCAAACATTCAGTACTTC.

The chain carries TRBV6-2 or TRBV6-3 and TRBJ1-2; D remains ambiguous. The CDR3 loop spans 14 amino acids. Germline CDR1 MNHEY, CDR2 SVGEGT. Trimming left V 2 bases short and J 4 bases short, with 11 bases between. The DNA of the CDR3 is TGTGCCAGCAGTTACCTCGCTCAGGCCTATGGCTACACCTTC. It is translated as CASSYLAQAYGYTF.

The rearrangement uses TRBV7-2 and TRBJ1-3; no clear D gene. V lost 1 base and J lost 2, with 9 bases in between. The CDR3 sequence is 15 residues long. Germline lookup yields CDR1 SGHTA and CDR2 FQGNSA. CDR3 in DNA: TGTGCCAGCAGCTTAGTGGAGGTTGCTGGAAACACCATATATTTT. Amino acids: CASSLVEVAGNTIYF.

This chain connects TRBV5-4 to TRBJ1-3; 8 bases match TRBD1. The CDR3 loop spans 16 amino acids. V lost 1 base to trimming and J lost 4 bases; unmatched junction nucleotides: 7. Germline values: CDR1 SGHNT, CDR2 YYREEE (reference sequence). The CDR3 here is CASSLTTGAVGNTIYF. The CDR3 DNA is TGTGCCAGCAGCTTGACGACAGGGGCGGTGGGAAACACCATATATTTT.

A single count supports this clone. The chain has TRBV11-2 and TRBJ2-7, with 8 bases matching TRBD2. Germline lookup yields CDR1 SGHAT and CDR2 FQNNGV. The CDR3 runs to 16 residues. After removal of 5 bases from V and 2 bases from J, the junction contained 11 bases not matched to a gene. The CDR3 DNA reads TGTGCCAGCAGCCTCACGGGGGGGGACTTCACCTACGAGCAGTACGTC. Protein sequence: CASSLTGGDFTYEQYV.

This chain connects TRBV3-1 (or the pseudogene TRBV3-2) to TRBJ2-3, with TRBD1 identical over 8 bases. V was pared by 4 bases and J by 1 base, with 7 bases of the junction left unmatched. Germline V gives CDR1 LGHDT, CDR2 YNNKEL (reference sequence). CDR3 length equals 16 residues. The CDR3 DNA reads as TGTGCCAGCAGCCGCACGCCGGGACAGGGCACAGATACGCAGTATTTT. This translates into CASSRTPGQGTDTQYF.

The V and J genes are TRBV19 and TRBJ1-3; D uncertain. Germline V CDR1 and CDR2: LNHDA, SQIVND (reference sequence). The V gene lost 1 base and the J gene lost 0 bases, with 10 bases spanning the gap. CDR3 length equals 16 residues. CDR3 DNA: TGTGCCAGTAGTATAGGAGGCAGAATCTCTGGAAACACCATATATTTT. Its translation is CASSIGGRISGNTIYF. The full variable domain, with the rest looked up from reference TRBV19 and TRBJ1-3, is DGGITQSPKYLFRKEGQNVTLSCEQNLNHDAMYWYRQDPGQGLRLIYYSQIVNDFQKGDIAEGYSVSREKKESFPLTVTSAQKNPTAFYLCASSIGGRISGNTIYFGEGSWLTVV.

The CDR3 DNA sequence: TGCGCCAGCAGCTTGGATGGCGCGGGAGGAGATACGCAGTATTTT. Protein product: CASSLDGAGGDTQYF. This chain connects TRBV5-1 to TRBJ2-3; 8 nucleotides line up with TRBD2. The CDR3 totals 15 residues. J lost 5 bases, V lost 0 bases, and 5 bases had no gene match. In germline, CDR1 is SGHRS, CDR2 YFSETQ.

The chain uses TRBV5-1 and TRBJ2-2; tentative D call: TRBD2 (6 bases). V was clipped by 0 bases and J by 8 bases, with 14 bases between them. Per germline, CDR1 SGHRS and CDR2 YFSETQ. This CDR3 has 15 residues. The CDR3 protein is CASSLEGRGLGELFF. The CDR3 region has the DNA TGCGCCAGCAGCTTGGAAGGTCGGGGACTGGGGGAGCTGTTTTTT. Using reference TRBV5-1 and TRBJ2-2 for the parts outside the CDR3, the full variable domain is KAGVTQTPRYLIKTRGQQVTLSCSPISGHRSVSWYQQTPGQGLQFLFEYFSETQRNKGNFPGRFSGRQFSNSRSEMNVSTLELGDSALYLCASSLEGRGLGELFFGEGSRLTVL.

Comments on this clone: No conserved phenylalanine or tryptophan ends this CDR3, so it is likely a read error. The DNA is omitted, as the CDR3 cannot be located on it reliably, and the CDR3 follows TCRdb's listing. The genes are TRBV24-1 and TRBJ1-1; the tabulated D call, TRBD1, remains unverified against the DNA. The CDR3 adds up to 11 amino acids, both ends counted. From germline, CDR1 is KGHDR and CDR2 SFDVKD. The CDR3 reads CATSDLTGAPT.

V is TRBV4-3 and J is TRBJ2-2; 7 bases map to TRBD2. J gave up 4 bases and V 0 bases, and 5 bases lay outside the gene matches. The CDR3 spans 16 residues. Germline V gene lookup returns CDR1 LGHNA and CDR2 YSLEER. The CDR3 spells CASSQEPGGTTGELFF. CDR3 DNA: TGCGCCAGCAGCCAAGAGCCCGGGGGGACCACCGGGGAGCTGTTTTTT.

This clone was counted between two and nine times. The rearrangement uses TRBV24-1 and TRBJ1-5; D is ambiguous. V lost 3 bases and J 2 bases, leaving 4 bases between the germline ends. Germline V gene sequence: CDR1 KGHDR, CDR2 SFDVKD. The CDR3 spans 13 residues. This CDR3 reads CATSDPGNQPQHF. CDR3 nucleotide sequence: TGTGCCACCAGTGATCCGGGCAATCAGCCCCAGCATTTT.